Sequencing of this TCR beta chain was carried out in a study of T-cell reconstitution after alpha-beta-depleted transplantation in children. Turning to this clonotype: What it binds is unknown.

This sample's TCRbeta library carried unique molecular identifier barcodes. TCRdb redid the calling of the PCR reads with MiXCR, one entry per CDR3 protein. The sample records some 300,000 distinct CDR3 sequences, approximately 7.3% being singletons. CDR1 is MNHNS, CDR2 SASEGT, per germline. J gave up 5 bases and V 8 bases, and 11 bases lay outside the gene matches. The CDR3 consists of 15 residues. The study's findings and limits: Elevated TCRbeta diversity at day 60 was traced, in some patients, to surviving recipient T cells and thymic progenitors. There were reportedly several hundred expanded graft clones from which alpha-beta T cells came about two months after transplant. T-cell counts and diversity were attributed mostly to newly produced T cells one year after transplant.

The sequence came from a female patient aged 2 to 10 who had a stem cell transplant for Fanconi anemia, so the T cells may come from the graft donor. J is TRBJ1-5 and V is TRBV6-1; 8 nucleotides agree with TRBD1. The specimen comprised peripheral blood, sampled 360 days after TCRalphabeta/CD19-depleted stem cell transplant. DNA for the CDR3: TGTGCCAGCGTGCTAAGCGGCAGGGGGCATCAGCCCCAGCATTTT. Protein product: CASVLSGRGHQPQHF.